The 16 T cell receptor beta chains in this list originate from one sample, sequenced in a study of blood T cell repertoires in COVID-19. Method: immunoSEQ multiplex PCR; TCRdb's copy keeps in-frame clones and lacks some. The data contain 100,000 to 150,000 clones, less than 90% of them singletons. The specimen sequenced was peripheral blood. These receptors originate from a man aged 55 to 70 with acute or convalescent COVID-19.

The chain employs TRBV6-5 and TRBJ1-6, with D possibly TRBD1 on 5 matching bases. From germline, CDR1 is MNHEY and CDR2 SVGAGI. This CDR3 has 13 amino acids. V was clipped by 7 bases and J by 12 bases, with 16 bases between them. CDR3 DNA sequence: TGTGCCAGCAAAACTCCATTTCAGGGACCCCTCCACTTT. Its protein is CASKTPFQGPLHF.

The CDR3 here is CASSLQGSSYNSPLHF. Written as DNA, the CDR3 is TGCGCCAGCAGCTTGCAAGGGAGCTCCTATAATTCACCCCTCCACTTT. The rearrangement joins TRBV5-1 to TRBJ1-6; D is unresolved. V lost 1 base and J 0 bases, leaving 8 bases between the germline ends. The length of the CDR3 is 16 residues. Germline V gene lookup returns CDR1 SGHRS and CDR2 YFSETQ.

This clone was picked up one time. The CDR3 DNA reads TGCGCCACCCTCCCGGGGGCCGGGGAGCTGTTTTTT. Translation: CATLPGAGELFF. This chain joins TRBV10-2 and TRBJ2-2, with a weak D call TRBD2 (6 bases). The CDR3 is made up of 12 amino acids. Trimming stripped 10 bases from V and 6 bases from J, with 12 bases between. The germline V gene encodes CDR1 WSHSY and CDR2 SAAADI.

The V call is TRBV5-5, the J call TRBJ2-2; a weak D match, TRBD1 (6 bases). The CDR3 is 15 residues long. Germline V CDR1 and CDR2: SGHKS, YYEKEE (reference sequence). The V gene lost 1 base and the J gene lost 5 bases, with 12 bases spanning the gap. DNA for the CDR3: TGTGCCAGCAGCTTGAGCAGGGGAGAAACCGGGGAGCTGTTTTTT. It encodes CASSLSRGETGELFF.

The V call is TRBV9, the J call TRBJ2-2, with D hard to call. The CDR3 extends over 12 amino acids. Per the germline V gene, CDR1 is SGDLS and CDR2 is YYNGEE. Trimming removed 4 bases at V and 7 bases at J, with 8 bases between. CDR3 nucleotide sequence: TGTGCCAGCAGCACCCGGTACGGGGAGCTGTTTTTT. Its protein is CASSTRYGELFF.

The rearrangement links TRBV7-9 to TRBJ1-1; no definite D call. The V and J ends lost 2 bases and 0 bases respectively, with 10 bases between them. CDR1 is SEHNR, CDR2 FQNEAQ, per germline (reference sequence). This CDR3 comprises 15 residues. CDR3: CASSLSGGMNTEAFF. The CDR3, as DNA: TGTGCCAGCAGCTTAAGTGGCGGAATGAACACTGAAGCTTTCTTT.

The sample holds one count of this clone. The chain links TRBV4-2 to TRBJ2-7, with TRBD1 matching over 7 bases. With 5 bases clipped from V and 4 bases from J, the junction kept 11 bases outside the gene matches. There are 15 residues in the CDR3. CDR1 and CDR2 (germline): LGHNA, YNFKEQ. In DNA, the CDR3 is TGTGCCAGCAGCTCTTCCCGGGACAGCTTATACGAGCAGTACTTC. Its translation: CASSSSRDSLYEQYF.

J is TRBJ1-4 and V is TRBV5-1; unclear D gene. This CDR3 is built from 12 residues. Germline loops: CDR1 SGHRS, CDR2 YFSETQ. Trimming shortened V by 7 bases and J by 4 bases, and 8 bases separated the two germline ends. CDR3: CASGQNNEKLFF. The CDR3 DNA follows: TGCGCCAGCGGGCAGAATAATGAAAAACTGTTTTTT.

The rearrangement uses TRBV6-6 and TRBJ2-7; the match to TRBD1 covers 7 bases. The germline CDR1 and CDR2 sequences are MNHNY and SVGAGI (reference sequence). CDR3 length: 16 residues. V dropped 5 bases and J dropped 2; count of bases not matched to a gene: 12. The CDR3 nucleotides are TGTGCCAGCAGTCCGAAAGACAGGGCTAGAACCTACGAGCAGTACTTC. This encodes CASSPKDRARTYEQYF.

The J gene is TRBJ2-7, the V gene TRBV5-1, with TRBD2 as a possible D gene (7 bases). Germline CDR1 reads SGHRS; CDR2 reads YFSETQ. The CDR3 is made up of 15 amino acids. V shed 2 bases and J shed 3 bases, with 15 bases lying between them. This CDR3 reads CASSFEGGRGYEQYF. CDR3 nucleotides: TGCGCCAGCAGCTTTGAGGGGGGGCGGGGCTACGAGCAGTACTTC. The full variable domain, with the rest looked up from reference TRBV5-1 and TRBJ2-7, is KAGVTQTPRYLIKTRGQQVTLSCSPISGHRSVSWYQQTPGQGLQFLFEYFSETQRNKGNFPGRFSGRQFSNSRSEMNVSTLELGDSALYLCASSFEGGRGYEQYFGPGTRLTVT.

V usage is TRBV5-1 and J usage is TRBJ2-1; 12 nucleotides match TRBD2. Germline lookup yields CDR1 SGHRS and CDR2 YFSETQ. The V segment lost 2 bases and the J segment 4 bases; nucleotides outside the gene matches: 10. The CDR3 has 18 residues. Here the CDR3 DNA reads TGCGCCAGCAGCTTTGGGTTGACTAGCGGGGGATCGTACAATGAGCAGTTCTTC. It specifies CASSFGLTSGGSYNEQFF.

This rearrangement joins TRBV5-1 to TRBJ1-5; 7 bases align to TRBD1. The ends lost 0 bases at V and 2 bases at J; junction bases unmatched: 5. CDR1 and CDR2 (germline): SGHRS, YFSETQ. The CDR3 loop spans 16 amino acids. The DNA of the CDR3 is TGCGCCAGCAGCTTGGGGACAGGACGAGGCAATCAGCCCCAGCATTTT. Translated, it gives CASSLGTGRGNQPQHF.

The gene calls are TRBV4-1 and TRBJ2-4; 9 bases agree with TRBD2. Germline V CDR1 and CDR2: MGHRA, YSYEKL. The CDR3 spans 16 residues. Trimming at V came to 4 bases and at J to 9 bases, leaving 13 bases not matched to a gene. The CDR3 region is CASSPMEAGGLGIQYF. The CDR3 DNA reads TGCGCCAGCAGCCCCATGGAGGCGGGGGGGCTAGGCATTCAGTACTTC.

DNA for the CDR3: TGTGCCAGCAGCCTAAGGTCCGGGGGGCAGGGTTTCACTGAAGCTTTCTTT. Protein product: CASSLRSGGQGFTEAFF. This rearrangement joins TRBV11-2 to TRBJ1-1, with D possibly being TRBD1 (6 bases). The V end was cut by 5 bases, the J end by 4 bases, with 23 bases between. The CDR3 runs to 17 residues. The germline CDR1 and CDR2 sequences are SGHAT and FQNNGV. Variable domain in full (rest from reference TRBV11-2 and TRBJ1-1): EAGVAQSPRYKIIEKRQSVAFWCNPISGHATLYWYQQILGQGPKLLIQFQNNGVVDDSQLPKDRFSAERLKGVDSTLKIQPAKLEDSAVYLCASSLRSGGQGFTEAFFGQGTRLTVV.

The chain has TRBV6-1 and TRBJ2-1, with 10 bases that match TRBD2. The CDR3 contains 18 residues. The ends lost 3 bases at V and 2 bases at J; junction bases unmatched: 10. Germline values: CDR1 MNHNS, CDR2 SASEGT. The chain's CDR3 is CASSDGVAGGGAYNEQFF. CDR3 DNA sequence: TGTGCCAGCAGTGATGGAGTAGCGGGAGGTGGGGCCTACAATGAGCAGTTCTTC.

The chain couples TRBV19 to TRBJ1-2; D is perhaps TRBD1 (6 bases). Deletions cut 7 bases from V and 7 bases from J, with 19 bases between. The CDR3 consists of 14 residues. Germline CDR1 LNHDA, CDR2 SQIVND (reference sequence). The CDR3 coding sequence is TGTGCCAGTAAGGACGGGGGGGCGAAGTTTGGCTACACCTTC. This encodes CASKDGGAKFGYTF.